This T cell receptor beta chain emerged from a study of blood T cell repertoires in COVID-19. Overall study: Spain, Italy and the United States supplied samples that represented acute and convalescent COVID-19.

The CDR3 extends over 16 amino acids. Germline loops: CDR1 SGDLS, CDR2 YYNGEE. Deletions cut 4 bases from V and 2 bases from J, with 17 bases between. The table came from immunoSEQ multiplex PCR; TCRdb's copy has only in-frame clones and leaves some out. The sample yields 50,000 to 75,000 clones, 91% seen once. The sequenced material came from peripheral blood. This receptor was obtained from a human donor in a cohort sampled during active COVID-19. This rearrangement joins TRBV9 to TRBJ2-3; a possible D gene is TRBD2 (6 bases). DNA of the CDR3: TGTGCCAGCAGCAAAAGCACGGGGGAGGTCACAGATACGCAGTATTTT. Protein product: CASSKSTGEVTDTQYF. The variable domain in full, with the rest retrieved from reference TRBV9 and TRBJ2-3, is DSGVTQTPKHLITATGQRVTLRCSPRSGDLSVYWYQQSLDQGLQFLIQYYNGEERAKGNILERFSAQQFPDLHSELNLSSLELGDSALYFCASSKSTGEVTDTQYFGPGTRLTVL.